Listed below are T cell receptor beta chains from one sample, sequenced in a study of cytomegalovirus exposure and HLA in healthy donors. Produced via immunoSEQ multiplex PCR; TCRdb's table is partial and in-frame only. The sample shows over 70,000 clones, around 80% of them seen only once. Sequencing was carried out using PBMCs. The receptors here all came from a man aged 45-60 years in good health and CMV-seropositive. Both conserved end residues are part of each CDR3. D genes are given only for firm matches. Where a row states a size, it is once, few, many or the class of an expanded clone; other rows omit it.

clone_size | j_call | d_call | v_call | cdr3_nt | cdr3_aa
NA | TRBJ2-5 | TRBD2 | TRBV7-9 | TGTGCCAGCAGCCCCGCCGCCGGGACTAGCGGCCGCCAAGAGACCCAGTACTTC | CASSPAAGTSGRQETQYF
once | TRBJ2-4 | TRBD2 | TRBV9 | TGTGCCAGCAGCGAGGGTCTAGCGGGACCCCCCAAAAACATTCAGTACTTC | CASSEGLAGPPKNIQYF
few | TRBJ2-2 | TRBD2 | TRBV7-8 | TGTGCCAGCAGCCCGGGACTAGCGGGAAGGGCCGGGGAGCTGTTTTTT | CASSPGLAGRAGELFF
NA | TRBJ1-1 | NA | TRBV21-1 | TGTGCCAGTCCACCCGGGACAGGGATGAACACTGAAGCTTTCTTT | CASPPGTGMNTEAFF
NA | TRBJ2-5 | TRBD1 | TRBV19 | TGTGCCAGTACCCCGGGACAGGGTGGGACCCAGTACTTC | CASTPGQGGTQYF
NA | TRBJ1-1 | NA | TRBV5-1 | TGCGCCAGCAGCTTCCAGGGGCGGGGGACTGAAGCTTTCTTT | CASSFQGRGTEAFF
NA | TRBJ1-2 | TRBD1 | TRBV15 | TGTGCCACCAGCAGAGACAGGACAGGGACTGGCTACACCTTC | CATSRDRTGTGYTF
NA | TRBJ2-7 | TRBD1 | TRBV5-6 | TGTGCCAGCAGTCCCGACAGGGGGCGCCCCTACGAGCAGTACTTC | CASSPDRGRPYEQYF
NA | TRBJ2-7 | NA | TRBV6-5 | TGTGCCAGCAGTTCATCGATTCTCGGGAGCTCCTACGAGCAGTACTTC | CASSSSILGSSYEQYF
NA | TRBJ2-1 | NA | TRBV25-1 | TGTGCCAGCAGTGAGGTATATCGGAGGGGGCTTCGGAATGAGCAGTTCTTC | CASSEVYRRGLRNEQFF
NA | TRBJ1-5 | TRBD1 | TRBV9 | TGTGCCAGCAGCAGACAGGGGCTGTCTGGGCAGCCCCAGCATTTT | CASSRQGLSGQPQHF
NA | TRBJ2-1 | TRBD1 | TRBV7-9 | TGTGCCAGCAGCTTATTAGAGACAGGGGGCAATGAGCAGTTCTTC | CASSLLETGGNEQFF
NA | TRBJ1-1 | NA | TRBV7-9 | TGTGCCAGCAGCTTTCCCGCGCAGGCATCAGAAGCTTTCTTT | CASSFPAQASEAFF
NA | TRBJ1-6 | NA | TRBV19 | TGTGCCAGTAGTCCGGCTGACAGTTCTTCACCCCTCCACTTT | CASSPADSSSPLHF
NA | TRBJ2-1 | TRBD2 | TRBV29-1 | TGCAGCGTTGAAGAACTAGCGGGGAGGGAGCAGTTCTTC | CSVEELAGREQFF
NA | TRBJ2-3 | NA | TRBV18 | TGTGCCAGCTCGGCAGCACAGACAGATACGCAGTATTTT | CASSAAQTDTQYF
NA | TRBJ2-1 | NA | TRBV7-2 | TGTGCCAGCAGCCCATTTTTGACAGGAGGTATAGGTGGCGAGCAGTTCTTC | CASSPFLTGGIGGEQFF
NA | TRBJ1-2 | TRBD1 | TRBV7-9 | TGTGCCAGCAGCAGATGGACAGGGAGGCCCACCTTC | CASSRWTGRPTF
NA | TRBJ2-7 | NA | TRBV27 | TGTGCCAGCAGTTTAACTAGCTCCTACGAGCAGTACTTC | CASSLTSSYEQYF
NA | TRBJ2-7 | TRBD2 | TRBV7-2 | TGTGCCAGCAGCCCAACTAGCGGGCCTACCTACGAGCAGTACTTC | CASSPTSGPTYEQYF
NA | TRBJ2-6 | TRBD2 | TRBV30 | TGTGCCTGGACGGGACTAGCGGTGTCTGGGGCCAACGTCCTGACTTTC | CAWTGLAVSGANVLTF
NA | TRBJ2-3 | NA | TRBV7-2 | TGTGCCAGCAGCTTCGAGCTATACACAGATACGCAGTATTTT | CASSFELYTDTQYF
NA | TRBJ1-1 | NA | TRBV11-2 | TGTGCCAGCAGCTCCCCTAAACGTACTGAAGCTTTCTTT | CASSSPKRTEAFF
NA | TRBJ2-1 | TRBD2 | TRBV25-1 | TGTGCCAGCAGTGATACGGCTAGCGGGAGGAATGAGCAGTTCTTC | CASSDTASGRNEQFF
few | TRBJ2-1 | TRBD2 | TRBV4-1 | TGCGCCAGCAGCCAAGAACTAGCGGGAGATGAGCAGTTCTTC | CASSQELAGDEQFF
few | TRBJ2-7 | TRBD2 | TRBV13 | TGTGCCAGCAGCTTAGGCCTAAGACTAGCGGGAGTCTCCGAGCAGTACTTC | CASSLGLRLAGVSEQYF
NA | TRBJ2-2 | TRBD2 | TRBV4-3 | TGCGCCAGCAGCCAAGATTCGGGGGAGGGGAACACCGGGGAGCTGTTTTTT | CASSQDSGEGNTGELFF
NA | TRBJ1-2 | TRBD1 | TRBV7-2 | TGTGCCAGCAGCTTAGAATCCAGGGGGCGCGGCTATGGCTACACCTTC | CASSLESRGRGYGYTF
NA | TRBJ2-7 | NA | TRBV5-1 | TGCGCCAGCAGCTTGGTCCTACAGAGCTCCTACGAGCAGTACTTC | CASSLVLQSSYEQYF
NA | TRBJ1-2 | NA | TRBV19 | TGTGCCAGTACTCCCGGGAAAGTTAACTATGGCTACACCTTC | CASTPGKVNYGYTF
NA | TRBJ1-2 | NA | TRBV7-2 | TGTGCCAGCAGCTTGTGGGGGCTCGACTATGGCTACACCTTC | CASSLWGLDYGYTF
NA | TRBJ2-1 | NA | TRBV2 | TGTGCCAGCAGTTCTCAGCGGGCCGAGCAGTTCTTC | CASSSQRAEQFF
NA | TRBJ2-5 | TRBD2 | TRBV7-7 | TGTGCCAGCAGCGCCGGGGGGGGGACAGAGACCCAGTACTTC | CASSAGGGTETQYF
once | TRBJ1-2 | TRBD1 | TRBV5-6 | TGTGCCAGCAGCTATGGCGCGGGACAGACTAACTATGGCTACACCTTC | CASSYGAGQTNYGYTF
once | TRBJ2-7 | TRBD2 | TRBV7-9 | TGTGCCAGCAGCTTAAGGGCGGGAGGAGGAGACTACGAGCAGTACTTC | CASSLRAGGGDYEQYF
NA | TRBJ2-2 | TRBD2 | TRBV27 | TGTGCCAGCAGTTTTCGTAGCGGGAGAATAACCGGGGAGCTGTTTTTT | CASSFRSGRITGELFF
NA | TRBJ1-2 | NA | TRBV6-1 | TGTGCCAGCAGTTTACAGGGAGCTAACTATGGCTACACCTTC | CASSLQGANYGYTF
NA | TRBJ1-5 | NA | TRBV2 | TGTGCCAGCAGCGGACAGCCCAATCAGCCCCAGCATTTT | CASSGQPNQPQHF
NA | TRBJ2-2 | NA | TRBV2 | TGTGCCAGCAGTCCCAGGGGGGACGGGGAGCTGTTTTTT | CASSPRGDGELFF
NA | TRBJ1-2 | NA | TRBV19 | TGTGCCAGTAGTGATCAGGGTGGAGACTATGGCTACACCTTC | CASSDQGGDYGYTF
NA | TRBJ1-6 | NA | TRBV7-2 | TGTGCCAGCAGCTTAATTTTGGGGCGGGGTAATTCACCCCTCCACTTT | CASSLILGRGNSPLHF
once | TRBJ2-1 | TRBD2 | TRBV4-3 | TGCGCCAGCAGCCAAGATCGGATAGCGGGAGATGAGCAGTTCTTC | CASSQDRIAGDEQFF
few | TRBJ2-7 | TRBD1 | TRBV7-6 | TGTGCCAGCAGCCCAGGCTCAGGGGGCTCCTACGAGCAGTACTTC | CASSPGSGGSYEQYF
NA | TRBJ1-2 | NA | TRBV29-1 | TGCAGCGTTGCCGGTTTAAATAACTATGGCTACACCTTC | CSVAGLNNYGYTF
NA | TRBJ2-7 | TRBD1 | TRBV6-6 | TGTGCCAGCCTAGACAGGGGGCGCAACGAGCAGTACTTC | CASLDRGRNEQYF
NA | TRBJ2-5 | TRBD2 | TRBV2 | TGTGCCAGCGCGGGGGGGCTGCAAGAGACCCAGTACTTC | CASAGGLQETQYF
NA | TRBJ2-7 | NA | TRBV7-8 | TGTGCCAGCAGCTTATTCGGGAGCGGACCGGAAGAGCAGTACTTC | CASSLFGSGPEEQYF
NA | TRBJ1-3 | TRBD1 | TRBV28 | TGTGCCAGCAGTTTTCGACAGGGGAATAGAAACACCATATATTTT | CASSFRQGNRNTIYF
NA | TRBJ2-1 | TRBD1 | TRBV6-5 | TGTGCCAGCAGTCCCTGGCAGGGGGCTAAGAATGAGCAGTTCTTC | CASSPWQGAKNEQFF
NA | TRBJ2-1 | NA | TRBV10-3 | TGTGCCATCAGTGAGTCGGTGAGAGGTGAGCAGTTCTTC | CAISESVRGEQFF
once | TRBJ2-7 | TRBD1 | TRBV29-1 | TGCAGCGTTGCCCTACAAGGGACAGGGGACGAGCAGTACTTC | CSVALQGTGDEQYF